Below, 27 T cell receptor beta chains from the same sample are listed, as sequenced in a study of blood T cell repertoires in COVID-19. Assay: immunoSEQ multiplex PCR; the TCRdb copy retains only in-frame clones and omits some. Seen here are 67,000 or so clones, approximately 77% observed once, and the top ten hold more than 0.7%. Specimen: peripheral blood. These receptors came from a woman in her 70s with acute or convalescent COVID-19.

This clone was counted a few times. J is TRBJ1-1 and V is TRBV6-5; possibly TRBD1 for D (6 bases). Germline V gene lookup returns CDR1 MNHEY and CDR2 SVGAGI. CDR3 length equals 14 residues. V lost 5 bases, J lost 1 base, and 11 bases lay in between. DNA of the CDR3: TGTGCCAGCAGTCGAGGACAGCCGAACACTGAAGCTTTCTTT. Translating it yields CASSRGQPNTEAFF.

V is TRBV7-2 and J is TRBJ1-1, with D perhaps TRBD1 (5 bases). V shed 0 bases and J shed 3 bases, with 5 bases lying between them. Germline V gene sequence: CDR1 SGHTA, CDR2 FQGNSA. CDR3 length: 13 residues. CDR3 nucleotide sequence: TGTGCCAGCAGCTTAGCAGGGGACACTGAAGCTTTCTTT. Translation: CASSLAGDTEAFF.

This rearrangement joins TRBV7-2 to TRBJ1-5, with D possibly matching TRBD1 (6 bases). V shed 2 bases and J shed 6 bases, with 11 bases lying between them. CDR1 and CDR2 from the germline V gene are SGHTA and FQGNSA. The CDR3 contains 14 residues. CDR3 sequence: CASSLSGDGQPQHF. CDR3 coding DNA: TGTGCCAGCAGCTTATCAGGGGACGGTCAGCCCCAGCATTTT.

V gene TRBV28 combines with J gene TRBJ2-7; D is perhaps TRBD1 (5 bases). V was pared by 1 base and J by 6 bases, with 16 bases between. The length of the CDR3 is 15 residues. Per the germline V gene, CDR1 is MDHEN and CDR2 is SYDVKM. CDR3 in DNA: TGTGCCAGCAGTTTATCGGCAGGGTTGTCGCGCGAGCAGTACTTC. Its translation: CASSLSAGLSREQYF.

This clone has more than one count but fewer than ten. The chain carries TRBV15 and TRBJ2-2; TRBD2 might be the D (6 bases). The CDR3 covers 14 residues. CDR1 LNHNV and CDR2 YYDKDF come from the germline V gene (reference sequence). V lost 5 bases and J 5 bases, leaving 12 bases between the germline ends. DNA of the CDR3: TGTGCCACCAGCCCTCCGCTAGCGACCGGGGAGCTGTTTTTT. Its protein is CATSPPLATGELFF.

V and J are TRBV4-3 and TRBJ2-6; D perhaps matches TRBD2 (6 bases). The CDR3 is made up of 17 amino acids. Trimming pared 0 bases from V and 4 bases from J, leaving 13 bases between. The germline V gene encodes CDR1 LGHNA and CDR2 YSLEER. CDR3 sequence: CASSQDLGGRGANVLTF. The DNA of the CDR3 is TGCGCCAGCAGCCAAGATCTCGGGGGAAGAGGGGCCAACGTCCTGACTTTC.

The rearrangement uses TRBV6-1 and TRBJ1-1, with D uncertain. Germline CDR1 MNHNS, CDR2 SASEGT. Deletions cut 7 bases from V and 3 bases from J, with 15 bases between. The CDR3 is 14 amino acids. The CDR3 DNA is TGTGCCAGCACGCTGGAAATGGGCTACACTGAAGCTTTCTTT. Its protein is CASTLEMGYTEAFF.

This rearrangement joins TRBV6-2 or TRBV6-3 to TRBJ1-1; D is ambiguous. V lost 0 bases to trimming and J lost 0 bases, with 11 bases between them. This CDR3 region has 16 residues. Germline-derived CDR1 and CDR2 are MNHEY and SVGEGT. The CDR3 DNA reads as TGTGCCAGCAGTTACTCGAGTGCATTTATGAACACTGAAGCTTTCTTT. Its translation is CASSYSSAFMNTEAFF.

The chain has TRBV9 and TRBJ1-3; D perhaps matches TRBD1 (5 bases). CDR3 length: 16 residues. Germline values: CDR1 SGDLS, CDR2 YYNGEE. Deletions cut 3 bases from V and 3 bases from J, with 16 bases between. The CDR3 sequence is CASSAQVGGGGNTIYF. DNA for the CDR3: TGTGCCAGCAGCGCCCAAGTCGGGGGAGGTGGAAACACCATATATTTT.

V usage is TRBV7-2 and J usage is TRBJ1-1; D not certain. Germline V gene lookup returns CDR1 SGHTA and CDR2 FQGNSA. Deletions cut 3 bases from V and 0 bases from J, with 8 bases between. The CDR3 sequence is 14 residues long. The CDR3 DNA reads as TGTGCCAGCAGCTTGTCGGAGATGAACACTGAAGCTTTCTTT. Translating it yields CASSLSEMNTEAFF.

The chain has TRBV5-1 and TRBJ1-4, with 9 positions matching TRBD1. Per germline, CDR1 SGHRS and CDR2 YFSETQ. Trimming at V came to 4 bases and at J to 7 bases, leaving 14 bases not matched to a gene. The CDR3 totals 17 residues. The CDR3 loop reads CASSLQGARGLGEKLFF. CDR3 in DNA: TGCGCCAGCAGCCTACAGGGGGCTCGTGGGTTGGGTGAAAAACTGTTTTTT.

DNA of the CDR3: TGTGCCAGCAGCCAAGAAGTGGGGGGAGCTAACTATGGCTACACCTTC. Amino acid sequence: CASSQEVGGANYGYTF. The chain is built from TRBV3-1 (or the pseudogene TRBV3-2) and TRBJ1-2, with TRBD1 as a possible D gene (5 bases). The CDR3 contains 16 residues. The V and J ends lost 0 bases and 0 bases respectively, with 11 bases between them. The V gene's germline CDR1 is LGHDT and CDR2 YNNKEL (reference sequence).

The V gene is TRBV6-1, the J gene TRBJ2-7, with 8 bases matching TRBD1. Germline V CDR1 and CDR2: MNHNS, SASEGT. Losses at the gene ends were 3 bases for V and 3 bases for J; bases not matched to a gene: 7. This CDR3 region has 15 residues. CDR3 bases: TGTGCCAGCAGTGATTCGGGACAGGTAAACTACGAGCAGTACTTC. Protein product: CASSDSGQVNYEQYF.

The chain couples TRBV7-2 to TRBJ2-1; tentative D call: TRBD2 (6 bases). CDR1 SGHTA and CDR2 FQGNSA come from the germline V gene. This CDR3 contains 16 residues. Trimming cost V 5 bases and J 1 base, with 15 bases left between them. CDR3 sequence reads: CASSPGRGKSYNEQFF. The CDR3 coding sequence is TGTGCCAGCAGCCCCGGACGGGGGAAGTCCTACAATGAGCAGTTCTTC.

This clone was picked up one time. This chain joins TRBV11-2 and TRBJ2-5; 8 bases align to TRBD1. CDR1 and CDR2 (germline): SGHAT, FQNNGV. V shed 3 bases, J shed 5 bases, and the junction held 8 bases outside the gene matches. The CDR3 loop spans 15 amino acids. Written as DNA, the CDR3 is TGTGCCAGCAGCTTCGACAGGGGCGCGGGGGAGACCCAGTACTTC. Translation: CASSFDRGAGETQYF. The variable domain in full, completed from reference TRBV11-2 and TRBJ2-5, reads EAGVAQSPRYKIIEKRQSVAFWCNPISGHATLYWYQQILGQGPKLLIQFQNNGVVDDSQLPKDRFSAERLKGVDSTLKIQPAKLEDSAVYLCASSFDRGAGETQYFGPGTRLLVL.

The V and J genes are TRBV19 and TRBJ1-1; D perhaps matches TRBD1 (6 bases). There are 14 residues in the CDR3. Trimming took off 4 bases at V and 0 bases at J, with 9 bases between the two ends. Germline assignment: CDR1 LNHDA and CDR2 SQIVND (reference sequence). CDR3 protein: CASSTQGLNTEAFF. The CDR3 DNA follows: TGTGCCAGTAGTACACAGGGTTTGAACACTGAAGCTTTCTTT.

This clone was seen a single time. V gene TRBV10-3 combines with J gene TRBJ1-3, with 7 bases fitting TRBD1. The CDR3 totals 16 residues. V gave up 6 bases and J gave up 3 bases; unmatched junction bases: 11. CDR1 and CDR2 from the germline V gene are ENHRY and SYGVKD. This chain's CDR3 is CAIRGSDRESGNTIYF. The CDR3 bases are TGTGCCATCAGAGGCTCCGACAGGGAAAGTGGAAACACCATATATTTT.

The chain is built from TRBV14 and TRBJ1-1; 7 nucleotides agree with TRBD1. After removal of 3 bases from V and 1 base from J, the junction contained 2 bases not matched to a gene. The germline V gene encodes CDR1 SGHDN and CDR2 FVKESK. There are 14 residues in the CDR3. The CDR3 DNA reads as TGTGCCAGCAGCCAGCGACAGGGGAACACTGAAGCTTTCTTT. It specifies CASSQRQGNTEAFF.

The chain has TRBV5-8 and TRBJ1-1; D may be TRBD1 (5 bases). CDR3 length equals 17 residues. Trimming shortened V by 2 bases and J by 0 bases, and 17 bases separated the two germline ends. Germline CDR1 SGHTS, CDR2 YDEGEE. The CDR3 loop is CASSFFLYDRLNTEAFF. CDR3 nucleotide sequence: TGTGCCAGCAGCTTCTTTTTGTATGACAGACTGAACACTGAAGCTTTCTTT.

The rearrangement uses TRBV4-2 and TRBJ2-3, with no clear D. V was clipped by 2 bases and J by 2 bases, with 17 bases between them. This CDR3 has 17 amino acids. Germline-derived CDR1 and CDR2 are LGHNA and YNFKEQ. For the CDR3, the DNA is TGTGCCAGCAGCCAATTGGGCAGCCCAATCCTCACAGATACGCAGTATTTT. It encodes CASSQLGSPILTDTQYF.

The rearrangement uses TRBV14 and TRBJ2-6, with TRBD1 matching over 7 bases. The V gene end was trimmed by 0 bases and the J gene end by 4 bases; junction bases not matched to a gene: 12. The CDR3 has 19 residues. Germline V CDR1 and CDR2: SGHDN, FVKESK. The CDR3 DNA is TGTGCCAGCAGCCAAGACGGCCCAGGGGGACCTACCGGGGCCAACGTCCTGACTTTC. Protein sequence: CASSQDGPGGPTGANVLTF.

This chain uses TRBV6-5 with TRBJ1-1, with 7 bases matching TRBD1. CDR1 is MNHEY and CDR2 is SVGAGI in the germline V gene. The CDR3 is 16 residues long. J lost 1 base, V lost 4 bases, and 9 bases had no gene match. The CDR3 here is CASSSIGQAENTEAFF. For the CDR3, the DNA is TGTGCCAGCAGTTCGATCGGACAGGCCGAGAACACTGAAGCTTTCTTT.

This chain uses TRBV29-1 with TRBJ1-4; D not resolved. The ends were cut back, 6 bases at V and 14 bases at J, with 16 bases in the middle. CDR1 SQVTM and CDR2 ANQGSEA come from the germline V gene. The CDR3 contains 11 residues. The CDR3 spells CSVKARGLLFF. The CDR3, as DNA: TGCAGCGTCAAGGCCAGAGGTCTGCTGTTTTTT.

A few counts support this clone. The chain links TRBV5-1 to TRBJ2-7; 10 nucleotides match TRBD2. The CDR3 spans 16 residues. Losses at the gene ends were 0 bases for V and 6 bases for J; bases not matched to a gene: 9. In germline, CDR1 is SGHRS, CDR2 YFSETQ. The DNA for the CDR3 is TGCGCCAGCAGCTTGGGGGGAGCGGGAGGGCCCTCCGAGCAGTACTTC. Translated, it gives CASSLGGAGGPSEQYF. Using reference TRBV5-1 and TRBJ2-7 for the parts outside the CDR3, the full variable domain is KAGVTQTPRYLIKTRGQQVTLSCSPISGHRSVSWYQQTPGQGLQFLFEYFSETQRNKGNFPGRFSGRQFSNSRSEMNVSTLELGDSALYLCASSLGGAGGPSEQYFGPGTRLTVT.

The CDR3 sequence is CASSQVKASWYQETQYF. As DNA, the CDR3 is TGCGCCAGCAGCCAAGTTAAGGCTAGCTGGTACCAAGAGACCCAGTACTTC. This chain joins TRBV4-1 and TRBJ2-5; tentatively, D is TRBD2 (5 bases). Germline V gene data show CDR1 as MGHRA and CDR2 as YSYEKL. The CDR3 covers 17 residues. Trimming pared 1 base from V and 0 bases from J, leaving 15 bases between.

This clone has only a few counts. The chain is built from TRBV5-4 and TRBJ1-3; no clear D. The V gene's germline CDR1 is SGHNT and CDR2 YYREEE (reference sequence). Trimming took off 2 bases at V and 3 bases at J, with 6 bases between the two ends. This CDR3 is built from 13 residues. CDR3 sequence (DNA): TGTGCCAGCAGCTTAGGGAGTGGAAACACCATATATTTT. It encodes CASSLGSGNTIYF.

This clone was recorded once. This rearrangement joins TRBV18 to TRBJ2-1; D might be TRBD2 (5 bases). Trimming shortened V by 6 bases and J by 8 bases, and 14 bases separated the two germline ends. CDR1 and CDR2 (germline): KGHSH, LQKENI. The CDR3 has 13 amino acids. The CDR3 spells CASSRQNGDEQFF. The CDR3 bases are TGTGCCAGCTCCCGTCAAAACGGGGATGAGCAGTTCTTC.